This T cell receptor beta chain originates from a study of vaccination effects on CD4 cells after COVID-19. Study conclusions and caveats: Infection- and vaccine-induced clones contracted markedly late after vaccination. The study, lacking early post-infection timepoints, had few convalescent patients.

The CDR3 covers 15 residues. V dropped 2 bases and J dropped 5 bases, with 12 bases sitting between them. Per germline, CDR1 SGHTA and CDR2 FQGTGA. This clone appeared a single time. Its antigen is not known. Viral peptide pool expansion of antigen-specific CD4+ T cells preceded sequencing in the ViraFEST assay. Having been cultured for ten to eleven days, the cells underwent CD4+ T cell isolation. Nucleocapsid antibodies stayed negative before and after vaccination, showing no earlier SARS-CoV-2 infection. Researchers reported culturing two million PBMC in each well, adding 8 to 10 IU/ml IL-2 and 10 ug/ml peptides. Each culture had half its medium swapped for IL-2 medium on days 3 and 7. Using immunoSEQ multiplex PCR, the repertoire was profiled, and TCRdb retains in-frame clones only, with some absent. The data contain around 45,000 clones, roughly 79% of them singletons.

Specimen: CD4+ T cells from PBMCs cultured with SARS-CoV-2 spike peptides, collected before COVID-19 vaccination. The chain carries TRBV7-3 and TRBJ2-2, with a weak D call TRBD1 (5 bases). The sequence derives from a human donor who received a COVID-19 vaccine. For the CDR3, the DNA is TGTGCCAGCAGCTTACCAGGGATGGGGACCGGGGAGCTGTTTTTT. Its protein is CASSLPGMGTGELFF.